The 20 T cell receptor beta chains below all came from one sample that was sequenced in a study of Graves' ophthalmopathy and Graves' hyperthyroidism (dated by TCRdb to the late 2010s). TCRdb records Illumina HiSeq 2000 as the sequencer. For repertoire sequencing, TCR beta CDR3 regions were amplified from RNA transcripts. HTBI primers and the Qiagen OneStep RT-PCR kit were used in a first-round RT-PCR, which was followed by a second-round multiplex PCR, size selection and purification. Using fastp at Q25 and MiXCR, TCRdb reprocessed the public reads and kept productive beta chains. Rows with one shared CDR3 protein collapse into an entry with the most common genes and DNA. The sample profile shows roughly 600,000 distinct CDR3 sequences; roughly 39% of them were found once. The top ten constitute about 4.6% of the sample. Sequenced input: peripheral blood or thyroid tissue (not recorded which). Every receptor here comes from an adult man with Graves' hyperthyroidism.

Ten or more counts support this clonotype. The CDR3 DNA follows: TGTGCCAGCAGCCCTACAATGGACGGTTCTGGAAACACCATATATTTT. It specifies CASSPTMDGSGNTIYF. The V gene is TRBV13, the J gene TRBJ1-3; D is unresolved. The length of the CDR3 is 16 residues. The ends were cut back, 5 bases at V and 1 base at J, with 15 bases in the middle. Germline lookup yields CDR1 PRHDT and CDR2 FYEKMQ (reference sequence).

This clonotype was observed at least ten times. The chain is built from TRBV29-1 and TRBJ2-7; D not certain. V was clipped by 6 bases and J by 2 bases, with 17 bases between them. Germline V CDR1 and CDR2: SQVTM, ANQGSEA. This CDR3 spans 14 amino acids. The CDR3 nucleotides are TGCAGCGTCACGGCCGTGGACCGAGCCTACGAGCAGTACTTC. Protein sequence: CSVTAVDRAYEQYF.

This clonotype showed up many times. The chain is built from TRBV2 and TRBJ2-7, with D tentatively TRBD1 (5 bases). CDR3 size: 15 residues. Trimming removed 5 bases from V and 3 bases from J, with 17 bases in between. Germline V gene data show CDR1 as SNHLY and CDR2 as FYNNEI. The CDR3 DNA follows: TGTGCCAGCAGTCGACAGTCTCAAGGGTTCTACGAGCAGTACTTC. Protein product: CASSRQSQGFYEQYF.

The chain couples TRBV2 to TRBJ2-2; D is unresolved. CDR1 is SNHLY, CDR2 FYNNEI, per germline. The CDR3 spans 14 residues. Deletions cut 2 bases from V and 4 bases from J, with 8 bases between. The CDR3: CASSEQVITGELFF. CDR3 bases: TGTGCCAGCAGTGAACAGGTTATCACCGGGGAGCTGTTTTTT.

This clonotype has at least ten counts. The V call is TRBV19, the J call TRBJ1-6; 8 bases align to TRBD1. The CDR3 loop spans 13 amino acids. Germline V gives CDR1 LNHDA, CDR2 SQIVND (reference sequence). J gave up 7 bases and V 7 bases, and 3 bases lay outside the gene matches. Here the CDR3 DNA reads TGTGCCAGTATTGGGACAGGCAATTCACCCCTCCACTTT. This encodes CASIGTGNSPLHF.

The V call is TRBV12-3 or TRBV12-4, the J call TRBJ2-5; possibly TRBD1 or TRBD2 for D (5 bases each). The CDR3 has 13 amino acids. The V end was cut by 4 bases, the J end by 11 bases, with 17 bases between. CDR3 loop: CASSWDGTDTQYF. As DNA, the CDR3 is TGTGCCAGCAGTTGGGACGGCACAGATACGCAGTACTTC.

This clonotype was seen at least ten times. This chain connects TRBV12-3 or TRBV12-4 to TRBJ1-2; D might be TRBD1 (6 bases). V was trimmed by 6 bases and J by 7 bases, leaving 15 bases between them. CDR3 length equals 13 residues. This chain's CDR3 is CASSGQPNAGYTF. The CDR3 bases are TGTGCCAGCAGCGGACAGCCCAACGCTGGCTACACCTTC.

J is TRBJ1-4 and V is TRBV6-5; 9 bases map to TRBD1. The CDR3 is 17 residues long. The junction had 8 bases not matched to a gene; V was cut back by 0 bases and J by 6 bases. The germline gives CDR1 MNHEY, CDR2 SVGAGI. CDR3 in DNA: TGTGCCAGCAGTTACTCATCCCCCGGGACAGGGTATGAAAAACTGTTTTTT. Encoded protein: CASSYSSPGTGYEKLFF.

There are many counts of this clonotype. V and J are TRBV4-1 and TRBJ1-6; no firm D call. The CDR3 consists of 16 residues. The V gene lost 4 bases and the J gene lost 6 bases, with 16 bases spanning the gap. In germline, CDR1 is MGHRA, CDR2 YSYEKL. The CDR3 is CASSRQTYGVNSPLHF. The CDR3 nucleotides read TGCGCCAGCAGCCGTCAGACCTACGGGGTTAATTCACCCCTCCACTTT.

The rearrangement joins TRBV29-1 to TRBJ2-3; D is possibly TRBD1 (5 bases). Trimming took off 3 bases at V and 1 base at J, with 11 bases between the two ends. CDR1 is SQVTM and CDR2 is ANQGSEA in the germline V gene. The CDR3 totals 14 residues. In DNA, the CDR3 is TGCAGCGTTGAGCACAGGATAGGCACAGATACGCAGTATTTT. It yields the protein CSVEHRIGTDTQYF.

This clonotype was counted many times. A read error is possible here, since a much larger clone lies one base away. CDR3 DNA: TGCGTCAGCCGTTCGTTGGATTACTATGGCTACACCTTC. Translated: CVSRSLDYYGYTF. J is TRBJ1-2 and V is TRBV5-1; D gene uncertain. The CDR3 loop spans 13 amino acids. Per germline, CDR1 SGHRS and CDR2 YFSETQ.

The rearrangement links TRBV19 to TRBJ2-2, with TRBD1 as a possible D gene (5 bases). The germline V gene has CDR1 LNHDA and CDR2 SQIVND (reference sequence). Trimming left V 2 bases short and J 6 bases short, with 10 bases between. The CDR3 spans 14 residues. CDR3 DNA: TGTGCCAGTAGTATAACCCAGGGTTCCGGGGAGCTGTTTTTT. This sequence encodes CASSITQGSGELFF.

This clonotype was counted only a few times. V gene TRBV28 combines with J gene TRBJ2-5, with a tentative D call TRBD2 (6 bases). Trimming took off 6 bases at V and 2 bases at J, with 13 bases between the two ends. The germline CDR1 and CDR2 sequences are MDHEN and SYDVKM. There are 14 residues in the CDR3. This CDR3 is CASSRRGRQETQYF. The CDR3 DNA reads TGTGCCAGCAGCAGGAGGGGCAGGCAAGAGACCCAGTACTTC.

This clonotype appeared a single time. Since a much larger clone is just one base distant, this may be a read error. The V call is TRBV12-3 or TRBV12-4, the J call TRBJ2-5, with D perhaps being TRBD1 or TRBD2 (6 bases each). The CDR3 has 14 residues. The CDR3 region is CASSSGARQGTQYF. The CDR3 region has the DNA TGTGCCAGCTCTTCGGGGGCGAGGCAAGGGACCCAGTACTTC.

This clonotype was seen once. The chain recombines TRBV20-1 with TRBJ2-7; 8 bases align to TRBD2. The J segment lost 4 bases and the V segment lost 6 bases, leaving 11 bases of the junction unmatched. The CDR3 is made up of 14 amino acids. Germline CDR1 is DFQATT and CDR2 is SNEGSKA (reference sequence). Here the CDR3 DNA reads TGCAGTGCCGTAGCGGGACACCATCAATACGAGCAGTACTTC. Its translation is CSAVAGHHQYEQYF.

On this clonotype: With a much larger clone just one base away, this may be a read error. Because the CDR3 is missing its conserved closing phenylalanine or tryptophan, this is likely a read error. The rearrangement joins TRBV11-2 to TRBJ2-7, with a possible D match to TRBD2 (5 bases). The J call may be faulty, since TRBJ2-5 better matches the DNA end. The germline V gene encodes CDR1 SGHAT and CDR2 FQNNGV. The CDR3 is 15 amino acids. The CDR3 sequence is CASSFSLAEGETQYS. The CDR3 DNA reads as TGTGCCAGCAGCTTTTCGCTAGCCGAGGGAGAGACCCAGTACTCC.

This clonotype has only a few counts. V gene TRBV28 combines with J gene TRBJ2-7; TRBD1 matches 7 bases. With 6 bases clipped from V and 0 bases from J, the junction kept 8 bases outside the gene matches. Germline CDR1 reads MDHEN; CDR2 reads SYDVKM. The CDR3 covers 15 residues. The chain's CDR3 is CASRTSGTDSYEQYF. CDR3 DNA: TGTGCCAGCAGGACTTCCGGGACAGACTCCTACGAGCAGTACTTC.

This clonotype appeared many times. The V and J genes are TRBV7-2 and TRBJ2-5, with no clear D. The CDR3 loop spans 13 amino acids. Germline V gene sequence: CDR1 SGHTA, CDR2 FQGNSA. Trimming left V 6 bases short and J 2 bases short, with 10 bases between. The CDR3 DNA sequence: TGTGCCAGCAGATTATATGTTCAAGAGACCCAGTACTTC. Residues: CASRLYVQETQYF.

The rearrangement joins TRBV7-9 to TRBJ1-6, with 8 bases lining up with TRBD1. The J segment lost 7 bases and the V segment lost 6 bases, leaving 8 bases of the junction unmatched. The CDR3 covers 15 residues. Germline CDR1 is SEHNR and CDR2 is FQNEAQ (reference sequence). CDR3 sequence: CASRGGDRLNSPLHF. CDR3 bases: TGTGCCAGCAGAGGGGGGGACAGGCTGAATTCACCCCTCCACTTT.

As for this clonotype: Given a much more abundant clone one base away, this may be a read error. The rearrangement uses TRBV9 and TRBJ2-2, with 9 bases identical to TRBD1. Per the germline V gene, CDR1 is SGDLS and CDR2 is YYNGEE. The CDR3 totals 17 residues. CDR3 in DNA: TGTGCCGGCAGTTTGCAACTCCCGGGTCGACAGGGGGGCGAGCTGTTTTTT. Translated: CAGSLQLPGRQGGELFF. The entire variable domain, with the rest obtained from reference TRBV9 and TRBJ2-2, is as follows: DSGVTQTPKHLITATGQRVTLRCSPRSGDLSVYWYQQSLDQGLQFLIQYYNGEERAKGNILERFSAQQFPDLHSELNLSSLELGDSALYFCAGSLQLPGRQGGELFFGEGSRLTVL.